The present entry profiles one T cell receptor (beta chain) with its context. This specimen comes from a study of shared T cell receptors in the human thymus. The CDR3 spans 16 residues. V gave up 3 bases and J gave up 5 bases; unmatched junction bases: 9. Germline V gene sequence: CDR1 MNHEY, CDR2 SMNVEV (reference sequence). Using immunoSEQ multiplex PCR, the repertoire was profiled, and TCRdb retains in-frame clones only, with some absent. Altogether 630,000 or so clones are present, over 75% being singletons, with the ten largest covering 0.0094%. This sample was shared with a second study, whose subject was human thymus T cells. Per that study: Donor material was obtained from healthy Finnish infants undergoing corrective surgery for congenital heart defects. Surgeons resected thymus tissue during corrective heart surgery. Use of V and J genes seemed skewed within the thymic and blood repertoires.

This receptor was obtained from a boy under two years old with a congenital heart defect. Sequencing was done on a sample of thymocytes. V gene TRBV27 combines with J gene TRBJ2-7; 11 bases line up with TRBD2. In nucleotides, the CDR3 is TGTGCCAGCAGTTTCGGACTTAGCGGGAGGGTCCACGAGCAGTACTTC. This gives the protein CASSFGLSGRVHEQYF.